The next 16 T cell receptor beta chains were all read from a single sample in a study of spatial heterogeneity in lung cancer. Study-level results: In tumors, expanded intratumoral alpha and beta TCR counts tracked mutation counts.

Time point reported: sample taken at primary tumor resection. Their antigens are not known. TCRdb re-called the 5' RACE reads through MiXCR, storing one row per CDR3 protein. The sample holds some 96,000 distinct CDR3 sequences; about 4.4% are singletons and the top ten take around 21%. The source material was lung tumor tissue, sampled at surgery. All receptors derive from a male donor with early-stage non-small cell lung cancer.

This clonotype was picked up many times. The chain links TRBV7-9 to TRBJ2-2; D is undetermined. The CDR3 extends over 11 amino acids. Trimming cost V 5 bases and J 5 bases, with 3 bases left between them. Germline V gene sequence: CDR1 SEHNR, CDR2 FQNEAQ (reference sequence). The CDR3 DNA is TGTGCCAGCAGCCTAACCGGGGAGCTGTTTTTT. It translates to CASSLTGELFF. The full variable domain, in which reference TRBV7-9 and TRBJ2-2 provide the parts outside the CDR3, is DTGVSQNPRHKITKRGQNVTFRCDPISEHNRLYWYRQTLGQGPEFLTYFQNEAQLEKSRLLSDRFSAERPKGSFSTLEIQRTEQGDSAMYLCASSLTGELFFGEGSRLTVL.

This clonotype was seen ten or more times. The rearrangement links TRBV7-9 to TRBJ2-5, with 7 bases matching TRBD2. CDR3 length: 16 amino acids. The V and J ends lost 3 bases and 0 bases, in that order; junction bases with no gene match: 7. The germline gives CDR1 SEHNR, CDR2 FQNEAQ (reference sequence). Here the CDR3 DNA reads TGTGCCAGCAGCTTTTGGACGGGGGGATACCAAGAGACCCAGTACTTC. Its protein is CASSFWTGGYQETQYF. The full variable domain, with the rest looked up from reference TRBV7-9 and TRBJ2-5, is DTGVSQNPRHKITKRGQNVTFRCDPISEHNRLYWYRQTLGQGPEFLTYFQNEAQLEKSRLLSDRFSAERPKGSFSTLEIQRTEQGDSAMYLCASSFWTGGYQETQYFGPGTRLLVL.

This clonotype has just a few counts. V usage is TRBV7-8 and J usage is TRBJ2-5; D gene ambiguous. There are 13 residues in the CDR3. Between the trimmed V and J ends, which lost 5 bases and 4 bases, there was a span of 11 bases. Germline V gene data show CDR1 as SGHVS and CDR2 as FQNEAQ. Here the CDR3 DNA reads TGTGCCAGCAGCCCCCGTACCCCAGAGACCCAGTACTTC. Amino acid sequence: CASSPRTPETQYF.

This clonotype was detected ten times or more. This sequence joins TRBV27 and TRBJ2-6, with 7 nucleotides matching TRBD1. The CDR3 has 14 amino acids. The germline V gene encodes CDR1 MNHEY and CDR2 SMNVEV (reference sequence). Trimming removed 5 bases from V and 17 bases from J; junction bases left unmatched: 15. The CDR3 bases are TGTGCCAGCAGTCCATCCGGGACAGCTACCTTCTTGACTTTC. This gives the protein CASSPSGTATFLTF. Full variable domain (missing parts from reference TRBV27 and TRBJ2-6): EAQVTQNPRYLITVTGKKLTVTCSQNMNHEYMSWYRQDPGLGLRQIYYSMNVEVTDKGDVPEGYKVSRKEKRNFPLILESPSPNQTSLYFCASSPSGTATFLTFGAGSRLTVL.

This clonotype showed up many times. The genes are TRBV7-9 and TRBJ1-2; no definite D call. The CDR3 consists of 13 residues. Germline CDR1 and CDR2: SEHNR and FQNEAQ (reference sequence). V lost 1 base and J 3 bases, leaving 6 bases between the germline ends. The CDR3 nucleotides read TGTGCCAGCAGCTTAGGGGTGGACTATGGCTACACCTTC. This translates into CASSLGVDYGYTF.

The rearrangement links TRBV28 to TRBJ2-1, with TRBD2 identical over 16 bases. Trimming removed 6 bases from V and 3 bases from J; junction bases left unmatched: 2. The germline gives CDR1 MDHEN, CDR2 SYDVKM. The CDR3 runs to 16 residues. The CDR3 sequence is CASRGTSGRDYNEQFF. CDR3 nucleotide sequence: TGTGCCAGCAGGGGGACTAGCGGGAGGGACTACAATGAGCAGTTCTTC.

This clonotype showed up just a few times. The rearrangement joins TRBV5-6 to TRBJ2-7; D gene ambiguous. V shed 1 base and J shed 2 bases, with 13 bases lying between them. In germline, CDR1 is SGHDT, CDR2 YYEEEE. The CDR3 runs to 15 residues. CDR3 sequence reads: CASSLSPTDPYEQYF. CDR3 sequence (DNA): TGTGCCAGCAGCTTGTCCCCGACGGACCCCTACGAGCAGTACTTC.

This clonotype appeared many times. The rearrangement joins TRBV28 to TRBJ2-7; D perhaps matches TRBD2 (6 bases). V was pared by 1 base and J by 0 bases, with 13 bases between. Germline CDR1 MDHEN, CDR2 SYDVKM. The CDR3 is 16 residues long. The CDR3 DNA reads TGTGCCAGCAGTTTATATAGCGGCTCTGGCTCCTACGAGCAGTACTTC. Translation gives CASSLYSGSGSYEQYF.

To note about this clonotype: A clone one base away is much larger, so this may be a read error. Because the CDR3 is missing its conserved closing phenylalanine or tryptophan, this is likely a read error. V and J are TRBV5-4 and TRBJ2-7; TRBD2 matches at 10 bases. The CDR3 totals 16 residues. V was clipped by 7 bases and J by 1 base; unmatched bases: 11. Germline values: CDR1 SGHNT, CDR2 YYREEE (reference sequence). Here the CDR3 DNA reads TGTGCCAGCGGACGAAGCGGGAGGGCCCGTTCCTACGAGCAGTACTCC. It is translated as CASGRSGRARSYEQYS.

This clonotype was seen many times. The chain joins TRBV28 to TRBJ2-5, with D unresolved. This CDR3 has 15 residues. Trimming took 7 bases from V and 0 from J, leaving 15 bases between them. Germline V lookup: CDR1 MDHEN, CDR2 SYDVKM. The CDR3 DNA reads TGTGCCAGCAAGGATCGCTGGCTGTACCAAGAGACCCAGTACTTC. Translated, it gives CASKDRWLYQETQYF.

This clonotype was observed many times. The V and J genes are TRBV27 and TRBJ1-4, with D unresolved. The CDR3 has 15 amino acids. V was cut by 6 bases and J by 7 bases, with 18 bases left in between. Germline V gene data show CDR1 as MNHEY and CDR2 as SMNVEV (reference sequence). The CDR3 reads CASSPRFPGGEKLFF. For the CDR3, the DNA is TGTGCCAGCAGCCCCCGTTTCCCCGGTGGTGAAAAACTGTTTTTT.

This clonotype was counted between two and nine times. The chain carries TRBV7-9 and TRBJ2-3, with TRBD1 as a possible D gene (5 bases). Germline V gives CDR1 SEHNR, CDR2 FQNEAQ (reference sequence). Between the trimmed V and J ends, which lost 5 bases and 2 bases, there was a span of 11 bases. The CDR3 has 14 residues. CDR3 bases: TGTGCCAGCAGCGGGCGACAGATCACAGATACGCAGTATTTT. Residues: CASSGRQITDTQYF.

This clonotype was seen ten or more times. The chain employs TRBV28 and TRBJ1-1; D remains unclear. V was pared by 3 bases and J by 0 bases, with 8 bases between. This CDR3 spans 14 amino acids. The germline V gene has CDR1 MDHEN and CDR2 SYDVKM. CDR3: CASSFRGLNTEAFF. In nucleotides, the CDR3 is TGTGCCAGCAGTTTCCGCGGATTGAACACTGAAGCTTTCTTT.

This clonotype was seen many times. This rearrangement joins TRBV5-6 to TRBJ2-3; D is possibly TRBD2 (5 bases). The CDR3 is 14 amino acids. Trimming cost V 2 bases and J 3 bases, with 10 bases left between them. Looked up from germline, CDR1 is SGHDT and CDR2 is YYEEEE. The CDR3 nucleotides are TGTGCCAGCAGCTTTGTGGGAGCGACAGATACGCAGTATTTT. This codes for CASSFVGATDTQYF.

This chain links TRBV29-1 with TRBJ1-4, with TRBD1 as a possible D gene (6 bases). CDR1 SQVTM and CDR2 ANQGSEA come from the germline V gene. This CDR3 contains 13 residues. V lost 3 bases and J lost 8, with 13 bases in between. The CDR3 DNA sequence: TGCAGCGTTGACACAGGGTTAGAGGAAAAACTGTTTTTT. This encodes CSVDTGLEEKLFF.

This clonotype was counted ten times or more. CDR3 DNA: TGTGCCACCGGGACAATCTATGGCTACACCTTC. This encodes CATGTIYGYTF. The chain is built from TRBV6-6 and TRBJ1-2, with a tentative D call TRBD1 (6 bases). Trimming pared 10 bases from V and 4 bases from J, leaving 10 bases between. Germline V gives CDR1 MNHNY, CDR2 SVGAGI (reference sequence). The CDR3 is made up of 11 amino acids.